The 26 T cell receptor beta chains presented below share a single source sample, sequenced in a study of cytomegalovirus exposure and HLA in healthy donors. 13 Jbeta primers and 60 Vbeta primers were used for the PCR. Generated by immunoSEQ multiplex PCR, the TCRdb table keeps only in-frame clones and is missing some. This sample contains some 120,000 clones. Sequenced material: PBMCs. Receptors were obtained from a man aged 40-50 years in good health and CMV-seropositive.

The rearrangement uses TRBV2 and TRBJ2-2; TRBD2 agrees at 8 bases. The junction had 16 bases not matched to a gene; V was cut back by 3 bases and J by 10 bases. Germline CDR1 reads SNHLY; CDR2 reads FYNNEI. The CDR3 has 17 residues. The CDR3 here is CASSDGVAGKRTAELFF. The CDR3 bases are TGTGCCAGCAGTGATGGGGTAGCGGGAAAACGCACAGCGGAGCTGTTTTTT. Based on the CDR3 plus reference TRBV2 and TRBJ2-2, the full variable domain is EPEVTQTPSHQVTQMGQEVILRCVPISNHLYFYWYRQILGQKVEFLVSFYNNEISEKSEIFDDQFSVERPDGSNFTLKIRSTKLEDSAMYFCASSDGVAGKRTAELFFGEGSRLTVL.

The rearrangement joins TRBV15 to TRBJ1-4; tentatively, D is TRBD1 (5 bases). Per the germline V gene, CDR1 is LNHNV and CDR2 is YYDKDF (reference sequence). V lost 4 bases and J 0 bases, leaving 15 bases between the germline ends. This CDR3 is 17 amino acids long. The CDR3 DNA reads TGTGCCACCAGCACTGGGACTTACCGAGCAACTAATGAAAAACTGTTTTTT. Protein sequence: CATSTGTYRATNEKLFF.

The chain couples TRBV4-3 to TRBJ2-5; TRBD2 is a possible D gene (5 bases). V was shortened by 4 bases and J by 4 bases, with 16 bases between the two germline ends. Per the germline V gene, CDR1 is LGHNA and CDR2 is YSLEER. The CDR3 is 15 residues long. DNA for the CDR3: TGCGCCAGCAGCCCAGGAGGCGGAAAGGGAGAGACCCAGTACTTC. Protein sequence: CASSPGGGKGETQYF.

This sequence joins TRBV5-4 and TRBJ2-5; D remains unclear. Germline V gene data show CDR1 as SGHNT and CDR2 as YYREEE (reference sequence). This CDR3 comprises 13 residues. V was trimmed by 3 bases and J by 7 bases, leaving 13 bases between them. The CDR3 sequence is CASSSPGEATQYF. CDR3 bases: TGTGCCAGCAGCTCACCGGGTGAGGCGACCCAGTACTTC.

Here the CDR3 DNA reads TGCGCCAGCAGCCAAGAATTAGGAGTTAACTATGGCTACACCTTC. Translation: CASSQELGVNYGYTF. The genes are TRBV4-3 and TRBJ1-2; D gene unclear. Trimming took off 0 bases at V and 1 base at J, with 9 bases between the two ends. The CDR3 consists of 15 residues. Germline V lookup: CDR1 LGHNA, CDR2 YSLEER.

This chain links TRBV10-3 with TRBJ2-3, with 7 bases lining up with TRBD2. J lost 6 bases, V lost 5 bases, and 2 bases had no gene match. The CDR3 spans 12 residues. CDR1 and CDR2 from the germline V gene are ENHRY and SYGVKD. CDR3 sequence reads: CAISKLADTQYF. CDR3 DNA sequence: TGTGCCATCAGTAAACTAGCGGATACGCAGTATTTT.

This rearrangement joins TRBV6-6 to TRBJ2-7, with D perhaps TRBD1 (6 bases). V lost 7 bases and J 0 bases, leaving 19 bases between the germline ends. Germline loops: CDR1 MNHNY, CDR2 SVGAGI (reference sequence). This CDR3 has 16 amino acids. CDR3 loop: CASKLTGTLISYEQYF. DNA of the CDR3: TGTGCCAGCAAACTCACCGGGACACTTATCTCCTACGAGCAGTACTTC.

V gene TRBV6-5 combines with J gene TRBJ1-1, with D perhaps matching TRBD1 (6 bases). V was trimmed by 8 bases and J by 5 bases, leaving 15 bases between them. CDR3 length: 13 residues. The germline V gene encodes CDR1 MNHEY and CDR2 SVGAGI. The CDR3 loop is CASGPTGYTEAFF. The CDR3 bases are TGTGCCAGCGGACCCACAGGGTATACTGAAGCTTTCTTT.

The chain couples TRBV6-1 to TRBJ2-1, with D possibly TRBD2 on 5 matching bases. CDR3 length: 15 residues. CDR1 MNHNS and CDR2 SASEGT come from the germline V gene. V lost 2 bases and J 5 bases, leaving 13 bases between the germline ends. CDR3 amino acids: CASSEILSGNNEQFF. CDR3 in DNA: TGTGCCAGCAGTGAAATACTGAGCGGTAACAATGAGCAGTTCTTC.

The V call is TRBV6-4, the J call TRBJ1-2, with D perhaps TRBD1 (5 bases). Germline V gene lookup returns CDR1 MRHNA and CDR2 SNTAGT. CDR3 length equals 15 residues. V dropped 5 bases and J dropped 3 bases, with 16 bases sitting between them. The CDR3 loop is CASSPGGSPYYGYTF. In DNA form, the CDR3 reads TGTGCCAGCAGTCCGGGGGGTTCACCCTACTATGGCTACACCTTC.

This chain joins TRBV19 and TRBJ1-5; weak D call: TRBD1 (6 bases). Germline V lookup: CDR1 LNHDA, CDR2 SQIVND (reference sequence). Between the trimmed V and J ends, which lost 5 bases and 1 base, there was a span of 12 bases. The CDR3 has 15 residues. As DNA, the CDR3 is TGTGCCAGTAGTGTGCAGGGGACCAGCAATCAGCCCCAGCATTTT. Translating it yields CASSVQGTSNQPQHF.

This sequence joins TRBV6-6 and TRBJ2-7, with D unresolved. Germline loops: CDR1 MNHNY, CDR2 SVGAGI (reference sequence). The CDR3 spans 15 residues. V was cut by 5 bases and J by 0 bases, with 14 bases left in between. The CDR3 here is CASSQSGSLSYEQYF. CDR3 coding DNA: TGTGCCAGCAGTCAATCCGGGTCCCTCTCCTACGAGCAGTACTTC.

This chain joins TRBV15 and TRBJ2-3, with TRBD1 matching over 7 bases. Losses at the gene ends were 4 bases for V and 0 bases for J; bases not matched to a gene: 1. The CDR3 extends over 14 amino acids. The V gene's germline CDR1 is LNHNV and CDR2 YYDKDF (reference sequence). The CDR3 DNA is TGTGCCACCAGCAAGACAGGGAGCACAGATACGCAGTATTTT. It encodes CATSKTGSTDTQYF.

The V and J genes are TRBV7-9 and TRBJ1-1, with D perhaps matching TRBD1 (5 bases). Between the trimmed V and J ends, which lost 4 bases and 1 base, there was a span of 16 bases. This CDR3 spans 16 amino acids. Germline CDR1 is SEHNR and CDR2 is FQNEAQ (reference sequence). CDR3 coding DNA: TGTGCCAGCAGCTCCCCGGCCGACAGCAAGAACACTGAAGCTTTCTTT. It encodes CASSSPADSKNTEAFF.

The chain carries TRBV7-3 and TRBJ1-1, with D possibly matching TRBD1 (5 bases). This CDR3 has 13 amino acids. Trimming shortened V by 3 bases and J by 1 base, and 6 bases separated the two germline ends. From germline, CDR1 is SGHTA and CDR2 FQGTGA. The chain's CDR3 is CASSFQGNTEAFF. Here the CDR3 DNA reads TGTGCCAGCAGCTTTCAGGGGAACACTGAAGCTTTCTTT.

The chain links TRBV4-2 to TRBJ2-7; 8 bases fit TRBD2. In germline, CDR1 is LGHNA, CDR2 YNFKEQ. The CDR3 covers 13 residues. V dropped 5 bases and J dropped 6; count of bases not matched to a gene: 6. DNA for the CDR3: TGTGCCAGCAGCTTGGGACTAGAGGGCGAGCAGTACTTC. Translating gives CASSLGLEGEQYF.

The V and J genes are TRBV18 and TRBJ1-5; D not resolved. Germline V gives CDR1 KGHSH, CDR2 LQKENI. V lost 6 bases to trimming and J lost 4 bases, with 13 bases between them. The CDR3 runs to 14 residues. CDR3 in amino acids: CASSQLEVNQPQHF. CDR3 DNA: TGTGCCAGCTCCCAATTAGAGGTAAATCAGCCCCAGCATTTT. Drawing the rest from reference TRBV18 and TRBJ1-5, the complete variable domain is NAGVMQNPRHLVRRRGQEARLRCSPMKGHSHVYWYRQLPEEGLKFMVYLQKENIIDESGMPKERFSAEFPKEGPSILRIQQVVRGDSAAYFCASSQLEVNQPQHFGDGTRLSIL.

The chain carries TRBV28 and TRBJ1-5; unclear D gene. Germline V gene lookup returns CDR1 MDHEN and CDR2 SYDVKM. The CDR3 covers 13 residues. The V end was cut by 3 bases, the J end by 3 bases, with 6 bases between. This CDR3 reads CASSFRNNQPQHF. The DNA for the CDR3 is TGTGCCAGCAGTTTTAGAAACAATCAGCCCCAGCATTTT. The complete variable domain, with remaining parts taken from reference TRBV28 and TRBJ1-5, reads DVKVTQSSRYLVKRTGEKVFLECVQDMDHENMFWYRQDPGLGLRLIYFSYDVKMKEKGDIPEGYSVSREKKERFSLILESASTNQTSMYLCASSFRNNQPQHFGDGTRLSIL.

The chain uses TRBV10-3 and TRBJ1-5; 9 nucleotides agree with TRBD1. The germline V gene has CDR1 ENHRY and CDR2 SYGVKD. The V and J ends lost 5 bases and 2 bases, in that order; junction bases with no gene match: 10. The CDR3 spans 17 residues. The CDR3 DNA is TGTGCCATCAGTCGGGACAGGGTTAAGTCCGGCAATCAGCCCCAGCATTTT. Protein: CAISRDRVKSGNQPQHF.

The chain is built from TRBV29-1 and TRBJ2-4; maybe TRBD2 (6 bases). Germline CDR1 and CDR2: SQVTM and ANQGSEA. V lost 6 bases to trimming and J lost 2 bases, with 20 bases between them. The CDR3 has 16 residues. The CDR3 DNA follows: TGCAGCGTACTCCGGGACTTCACCTTGTCCAAAAACATTCAGTACTTC. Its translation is CSVLRDFTLSKNIQYF.

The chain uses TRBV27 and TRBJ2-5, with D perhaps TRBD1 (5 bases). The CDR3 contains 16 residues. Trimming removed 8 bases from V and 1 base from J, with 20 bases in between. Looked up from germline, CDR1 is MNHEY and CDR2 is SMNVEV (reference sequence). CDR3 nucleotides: TGTGCCAGCCGTCCGTCAGGCAGGGCCCTCCAAGAGACCCAGTACTTC. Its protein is CASRPSGRALQETQYF.

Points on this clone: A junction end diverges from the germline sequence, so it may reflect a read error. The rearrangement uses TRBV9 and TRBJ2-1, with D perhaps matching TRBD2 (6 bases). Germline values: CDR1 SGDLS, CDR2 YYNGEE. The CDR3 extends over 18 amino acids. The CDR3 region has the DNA TGTGCCAGCAGCGTAGATTGGGGCCAGGCTGGCGGGAACAATGGGCAGTTCTTC. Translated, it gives CASSVDWGQAGGNNGQFF. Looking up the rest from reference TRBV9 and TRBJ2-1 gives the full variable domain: DSGVTQTPKHLITATGQRVTLRCSPRSGDLSVYWYQQSLDQGLQFLIQYYNGEERAKGNILERFSAQQFPDLHSELNLSSLELGDSALYFCASSVDWGQAGGNNGQFFGPGTRLTVL.

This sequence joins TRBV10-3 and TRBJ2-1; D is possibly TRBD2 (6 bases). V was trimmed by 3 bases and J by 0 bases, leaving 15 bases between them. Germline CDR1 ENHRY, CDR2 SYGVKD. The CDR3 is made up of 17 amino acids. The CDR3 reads CAISDRPSASSYNEQFF. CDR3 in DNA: TGTGCCATCAGTGATAGGCCTAGCGCGAGCTCCTACAATGAGCAGTTCTTC.

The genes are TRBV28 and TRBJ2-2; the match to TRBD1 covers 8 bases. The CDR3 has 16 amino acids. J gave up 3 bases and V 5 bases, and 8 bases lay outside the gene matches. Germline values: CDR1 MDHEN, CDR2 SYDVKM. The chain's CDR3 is CASSAPTGEHTGELFF. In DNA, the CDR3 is TGTGCCAGCAGTGCCCCGACAGGGGAACACACCGGGGAGCTGTTTTTT.

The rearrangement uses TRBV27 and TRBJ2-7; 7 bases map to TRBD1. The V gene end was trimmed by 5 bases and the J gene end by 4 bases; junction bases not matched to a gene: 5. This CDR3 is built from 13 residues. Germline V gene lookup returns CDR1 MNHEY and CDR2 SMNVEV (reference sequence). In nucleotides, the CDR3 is TGTGCCAGCAGTACAGGGGACCGTTACGAGCAGTACTTC. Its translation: CASSTGDRYEQYF.

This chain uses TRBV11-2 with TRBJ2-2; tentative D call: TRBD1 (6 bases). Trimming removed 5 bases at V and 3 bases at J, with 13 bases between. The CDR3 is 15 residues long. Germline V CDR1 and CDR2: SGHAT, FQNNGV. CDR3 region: CASSPGTGHTGELFF. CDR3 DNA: TGTGCCAGCAGCCCCGGCACAGGGCACACCGGGGAGCTGTTTTTT.